The 12 T cell receptor beta chains listed next were all sequenced from one sample in a study of CXCR3-negative and CXCR3-positive naive CD8 T cells. No cognate antigen is known for these TCRs. The method, 5' RACE with UMI labels, was used to prepare the TRB cDNA libraries. TCRdb re-called the 5' RACE reads; one entry per CDR3 protein, DNA not given. This sample contains 65,000 to 75,000 distinct CDR3 sequences. Findings and caveats of the study: CXCR3-expressing naive cells carried TRB CDR3s more hydrophobic than those of CXCR3-negative naive cells.

The specimen sequenced was naive CXCR3+ CD8+ T cells from blood. Regarding subset: CD45RO-CCR7+CD27+CD95- naive CD8+ T cells expressing CXCR3 (TNR3+). The receptors originated from a human donor in good health. Some clones in this sample may be carry-over from other donors' samples.

This chain joins TRBV7-2 and TRBJ2-7; the D call of TRBD2 rests on TCRdb alone, since no DNA is present to check it. This CDR3 has 17 residues. The V gene's germline CDR1 is SGHTA and CDR2 FQGNSA. The CDR3 loop reads CASSLGLAGGGFYEQYF.

The J gene is TRBJ2-7, the V gene TRBV13; there is no DNA to check the TCRdb D call of TRBD2. CDR3 length: 18 residues. CDR1 PRHDT and CDR2 FYEKMQ come from the germline V gene (reference sequence). CDR3 in amino acids: CASSLGLRLAGASLEQYF.

V and J are TRBV7-9 and TRBJ1-6; lacking DNA, the TRBD1 call made by TCRdb goes unchecked. CDR1 and CDR2 (germline): SEHNR, FQNEAQ (reference sequence). CDR3 length equals 16 residues. The CDR3 spells CASSFGAVGAVGPLHF. The variable domain in full, completed from reference TRBV7-9 and TRBJ1-6, reads DTGVSQNPRHKITKRGQNVTFRCDPISEHNRLYWYRQTLGQGPEFLTYFQNEAQLEKSRLLSDRFSAERPKGSFSTLEIQRTEQGDSAMYLCASSFGAVGAVGPLHFGNGTRLTVT.

The chain employs TRBV7-3 and TRBJ1-1; TCRdb proposes TRBD1, but this gene call is untestable without DNA. The CDR3 runs 13 residues. CDR1 is SGHTA, CDR2 FQGTGA, per germline. This chain's CDR3 is CASSLAGHTEAFF.

V and J are TRBV12-3 or TRBV12-4 and TRBJ1-3; TCRdb's assignment of TRBD1 cannot be checked, as there is no DNA. The CDR3 runs to 15 residues. The CDR3 sequence is CASSPDRSSGNTIYF.

The chain joins TRBV29-1 to TRBJ2-7; the D gene TCRdb calls, TRBD2, cannot be checked with no DNA. Germline lookup yields CDR1 SQVTM and CDR2 ANQGSEA. This CDR3 contains 15 residues. This CDR3 reads CSVEDDLSGGYEQYF.

The CDR3 protein is CAWSQGFRDSPLHF. The J gene is TRBJ1-6, the V gene TRBV30; without DNA, the TCRdb call of TRBD1 cannot be checked. The CDR3 is 14 amino acids. Germline V gives CDR1 GTSNPN, CDR2 SVGIG (reference sequence).

The rearrangement joins TRBV18 to TRBJ2-1. CDR1 and CDR2 from the germline V gene are KGHSH and LQKENI. The CDR3 sequence is 15 residues long. The CDR3 protein is CASSPRGTQYNEQFF.

The CDR3 reads CSVESGTGDGYTF. This chain links TRBV29-1 with TRBJ1-2; TCRdb's D call, TRBD1, is unchecked because there is no DNA. The CDR3 extends over 13 amino acids. Germline V gives CDR1 SQVTM, CDR2 ANQGSEA.

The rearrangement uses TRBV19 and TRBJ2-1; absent DNA, TCRdb's TRBD1 call cannot be checked. Germline V gene lookup returns CDR1 LNHDA and CDR2 SQIVND (reference sequence). The CDR3 has 14 amino acids. The CDR3: CASKDRGTHNEQFF. Full variable domain (remainder filled in from reference TRBV19 and TRBJ2-1): DGGITQSPKYLFRKEGQNVTLSCEQNLNHDAMYWYRQDPGQGLRLIYYSQIVNDFQKGDIAEGYSVSREKKESFPLTVTSAQKNPTAFYLCASKDRGTHNEQFFGPGTRLTVL.

CDR3 residues: CASSYEGQHYEQYF. The chain employs TRBV6-2 or TRBV6-3 and TRBJ2-7; TCRdb's assignment of TRBD1 cannot be checked, as there is no DNA. The CDR3 is made up of 14 amino acids. The germline CDR1 and CDR2 sequences are MNHEY and SVGEGT.

The chain combines TRBV14 with TRBJ2-7; the TCRdb call, TRBD1, lacks DNA for checking. This CDR3 region has 15 residues. Germline CDR1 SGHDN, CDR2 FVKESK. The CDR3 region is CASSQEGQGNYEQYF.